This T cell receptor beta chain appears in the sequencing data of a study of blood T cell repertoires in COVID-19. The V and J ends lost 4 bases and 1 base, in that order; junction bases with no gene match: 8. The CDR3 loop spans 15 amino acids. Germline lookup yields CDR1 SGHRS and CDR2 YFSETQ. Data came from immunoSEQ multiplex PCR; TCRdb stores just in-frame clones and leaves some out. The sample has around 160,000 clones; approximately 84% are singletons. V and J are TRBV5-1 and TRBJ2-7, with TRBD1 matching over 7 bases. Sequencing input: peripheral blood. This clonotype originated in a woman aged 80 or over with acute or convalescent COVID-19. The CDR3 spells CASSLGTVPSYEQYF. CDR3 nucleotides: TGCGCCAGCAGCCTAGGGACAGTCCCTTCCTACGAGCAGTACTTC.